This T cell receptor beta chain is drawn from a study of cytomegalovirus exposure and HLA in healthy donors (TCRdb year 2017). With respect to the entire study: In an earlier analysis of fewer than 750 of the donors, less than 350 Gb of sequence data and 117 million unique TCR beta sequences from 150 million to 200 million T cells were reported. In an earlier analysis of several hundred of the donors, high-throughput TCR beta sequencing was used to judge whether each TCR beta V gene segment behaved as functional or pseudogenic. Across 398 genotyped donors of the cohort, an average of approximately 220,000 unique TCR beta nucleotide sequences per donor were sequenced, and 15% to 20% of those sequences were non-productive. An early release that covered about 600 HLA-typed donors contained 300 to 350 gigabases of sequencing data and tens of millions of unique TCR sequences. Of the 300 to 400 genotyped donors, around 81% fell in the genetic ancestry cluster associated with self-reported Caucasian donors. In a later analysis, previously published TCR beta repertoires from hundreds of donors were re-analyzed and high-resolution HLA genotyping was added so that TCR occurrence patterns could be studied. About five DR-DQ haplotypes were treated as single units for association and clustering because of strong linkage in the cohort. HLA typing included class I and class II loci at four-digit resolution. Typing coverage differed by locus: A, B, C, DRB1 and DQB1 were typed in about 629-640 donors, DQA1 in around 500, DPA1 in 600 to 610, and DPB1 in just under 480. All discovery cohort repertoires had been generated using a single sequencing platform. Rather than using new phenotypic data, the later analysis identified candidate immune exposures from TCR beta sequences and from how often those sequences occurred across donors. In a later genetic analysis, genome-wide SNP genotypes for about three fifths of the 666 donors were used, and that subset was treated as a discovery cohort. The study profiled the T cell repertoires of under 700 subjects by immunosequencing and related them to cytomegalovirus serostatus. To predict cytomegalovirus infection status, the study combined high-throughput TCR immunosequencing, statistical association of individual TCRs with disease status, and machine learning. The study aimed to test whether signatures of past pathogen exposure could be identified by cataloging public T cell receptors. Besides the first cohort of around 670 subjects, a separate validation cohort made up of 120 different subjects was used. Donor age, sex, ethnicity and CMV serostatus were compiled alongside the repertoire data. The paper as a whole reports these results and caveats: According to a later analysis, TCR association rates differed among HLA loci, with DRB1 alleles showing the most associated TCRs and HLA-C alleles showing the fewest. A group of highly shared sequence variants was considered likely to be a technical artifact of the sequencing pipeline. The study gave a list of some 150 TCR beta chains associated with cytomegalovirus. While some public TCRs were present in many individuals, most TCR sequences turned up only very rarely across donors. A further reported finding was that TCR beta sequences accurately predicted the HLA-A and HLA-B alleles for most subjects in the first cohort. In a later genetic analysis, a missense DCLRE1C variant was associated with V-gene and J-gene trimming of TCR beta chains, and the association was replicated in an independent cohort. A later genetic analysis reported fewer N-insertions in productive TCRs among donors in an Asian-associated ancestry cluster than the roughly 700-donor mean. In vitro tests confirmed that three of the cytomegalovirus-associated TCR beta chains recognize cytomegalovirus antigens. The authors suggested that the approach could potentially be extended to other disease states and immunological phenotypes. A later analysis found that HLA-associated TCR beta chains were more clonally expanded and had lower generation probabilities than equally common non-associated chains. Linkage disequilibrium might explain the correlated functional status among segregating V segments, but an unknown experimental factor could not be ruled out. Only TCR beta chains were sequenced in this cohort, and the absence of alpha or paired-chain data limited detectable features. The only immune exposure information available for the cohort was CMV serostatus. Some IMGT-functional V segments, including TRBV6-2 and TRBV6-3, could not be told apart with the 87-base-pair reads, so those segments were excluded. An earlier analysis of approximately 500 of the donors showed that most TCR beta V segments appeared in productive rearrangements either about 87% or about 30% of the time, which broadly matched IMGT annotations. The classifier was reported to diagnose cytomegalovirus status with high specificity and sensitivity in both the original cohort and the validation cohort. In a later analysis, 16,951 TCR beta sequences were associated with specific HLA alleles at a false discovery rate of 0.05. Because counts were too low, seventeen rarely observed V segments, including chromosome 9 orphons, were excluded from the earlier analysis of 587 of the donors. Most CMV-associated TCR beta chains appeared to be HLA-restricted in a later analysis, and the HLA associations seemed to be driven largely by CMV exposure. Assigning TCR associations to individual alleles was difficult when HLA alleles, especially DR and DQ, strongly co-occurred. A later analysis reported that several top co-occurrence clusters appeared linked to parvovirus B19, influenza, CMV and Epstein-Barr virus. Because HLA typing was missing for some donors at each locus, association tests included only the typed subset. Presence/absence analyses assumed roughly uniform sequencing depth across donors, an assumption that may not hold.

A remark on this clone: No antigen is known for it. Base qualities are not at hand, and no much larger clone is one base apart.

The library was prepared using the immunoSEQ multiplex PCR assay. For the multiplex PCR, a mixture combining 60 forward primers for TCR Vbeta segments and 13 reverse primers for TCR Jbeta segments was used. A multiplex PCR assay on genomic DNA amplified the CDR3 region of rearranged TCR beta genes. The amplified TCR beta libraries were sequenced on the Illumina HiSeq System as 87-base-pair reads. Turning to the authors' computational methods: Across the 500 to 700 repertoires, a later analysis counted tens of millions of unique TCR beta chains, some 11 million of which were shared by at least two donors. A nearest-neighbor algorithm error-corrected the raw reads and collapsed the reads into unique sequences, merging closely related sequences to remove PCR and sequencing errors. V, D and J gene segments were assigned by aligning CDR3 sequences to IMGT reference sequences. For a sequence to be retained, a match of at least six nucleotides to both a V gene segment and a J gene segment was required. Rearrangements were called productive when the CDR3 lacked stop codons and stayed in frame with V and J; all others were non-productive. Following IMGT convention, CDR3 was defined as the stretch from the second conserved V-encoded cysteine to the conserved J-encoded phenylalanine. Sequences without an unambiguous match to a single V gene segment were excluded from the earlier analysis of several hundred of the donors. In an earlier analysis of several hundred of the donors, V segments were called functional above 56.7% productive rearrangements and were called segregating when the between-donor standard deviation exceeded 5%. A statistical classification framework was built for diagnosing cytomegalovirus status from the catalog of TCR beta chain sequences. In a later analysis, V and J genes were assigned by comparing TCR nucleotide sequences against IMGT/GENE-DB human TR gene sequences. In a later analysis, CDR3 sequences and most-parsimonious VDJ recombination scenarios were assigned using the TCRdist pipeline. In a later analysis, each TCR beta chain was defined by its CDR3 amino acid sequence together with its V-gene family, and reads without a unique V-gene family were excluded. A later analysis removed 500 to 600 highly shared, low-generation-probability nucleotide sequences to deal with suspected cross-contamination and a sequencing artifact. For each public chain, a later analysis derived a clonal expansion index from normalized ranks of inferred template counts within each repertoire. In a later analysis, generation probabilities were computed with a VDJ recombination model fitted to out-of-frame rearrangements, and the resulting probabilities were checked against IGoR. In a later analysis, TCR-TCR, TCR-HLA and TCR-CMV co-occurrence was scored with hypergeometric tests, and a repertoire-size bias correction was applied to TCR pairs. To estimate false discovery rates, a later analysis permuted the HLA or CMV assignments 20 times. In a later analysis, co-occurring TCRs were grouped using DBSCAN, and TCRdist sequence similarity was added for clustering within HLA-allele-positive subsets. For co-occurrence clustering, repertoires with fewer than 30,000 or more than 120,000 public chains were excluded, along with four or five repertoires with anomalous nucleotide sharing. TCRdb took this table from immuneACCESS and kept in-frame rearrangements with V and J called. Such tables lack part of the clones; where checked against another copy, unresolved V genes explain under half of the gap, and the rest is unexplained. That table gives V, J and clone size, and the DNA gave D and trimming. The sample table lists 100,000 to 150,000 clones, approximately 74% of them with a count of one. 6% to 8% of the sample comes from the top ten.

The germline V and J ends show losses of 10 bases and 7 bases respectively, and no gene match explains 4 bases of the junction. Based on the germline V gene, the CDR1 and CDR2 sequences are ENHRY and SYGVKD. Taken from cysteine to phenylalanine, the CDR3 has 12 residues. Here the CDR3 DNA is all that survives: 36 bases in frame from base 1. The cohort was made up of under 800 healthy bone marrow donors. All cohort members were sampled while nominally healthy, although unrecorded immune exposures were likely present. The donor was CMV seropositive and was included in the group of 250 to 300 seropositive cohort members. A peripheral blood sample was collected from each donor, and TCR beta sequencing was performed on peripheral blood mononuclear cells. The Qiagen DNeasy Blood Extraction Kit was used to extract genomic DNA from the blood cell samples.

Here the chain combines TRBV10-3 and TRBJ1-1; 12 middle bases align to TRBD1. This receptor was obtained from a man in his forties in good health and CMV-seropositive. The sample was PBMCs. The DNA sequence is given as TGTGCCACGGGACAGGGGGCGAATGAAGCTTTCTTT. Its product reads: CATGQGANEAFF.